The source of this T cell receptor beta chain is a study of blood T cell repertoires in COVID-19. Study-level background: Samples taken during acute and convalescent COVID-19 were collected in the United States, Italy and Spain.

The CDR3 loop spans 15 amino acids. Germline CDR1 SGHRS, CDR2 YFSETQ. The V gene lost 0 bases and the J gene lost 1 base, with 7 bases spanning the gap. Cohorts were based on clinical histories the participants reported. Worth noting for this clone: This sample also contains other DNA sequences that code for the same CDR3.

Authors' analysis steps: Estimated nucleated cell counts came from reference gene primer amplification. Generated by immunoSEQ multiplex PCR, the TCRdb table keeps only in-frame clones and is missing some. The D gene and trimming were derived from the DNA, and the V and J assignments and clone size from that table. The table lists roughly 200,000 clones, roughly 90% of them singletons. Material: PBMCs or T cells enriched from blood (not recorded which). This receptor was obtained from a woman in her thirties or forties with acute COVID-19. The genes are TRBV5-1 and TRBJ2-2; D not resolved. CDR3 coding DNA: TGCGCCAGCAGCTTGGTAACAGTGAACACCGGGGAGCTGTTTTTT. Translated: CASSLVTVNTGELFF. Variable domain in full (rest from reference TRBV5-1 and TRBJ2-2): KAGVTQTPRYLIKTRGQQVTLSCSPISGHRSVSWYQQTPGQGLQFLFEYFSETQRNKGNFPGRFSGRQFSNSRSEMNVSTLELGDSALYLCASSLVTVNTGELFFGEGSRLTVL.